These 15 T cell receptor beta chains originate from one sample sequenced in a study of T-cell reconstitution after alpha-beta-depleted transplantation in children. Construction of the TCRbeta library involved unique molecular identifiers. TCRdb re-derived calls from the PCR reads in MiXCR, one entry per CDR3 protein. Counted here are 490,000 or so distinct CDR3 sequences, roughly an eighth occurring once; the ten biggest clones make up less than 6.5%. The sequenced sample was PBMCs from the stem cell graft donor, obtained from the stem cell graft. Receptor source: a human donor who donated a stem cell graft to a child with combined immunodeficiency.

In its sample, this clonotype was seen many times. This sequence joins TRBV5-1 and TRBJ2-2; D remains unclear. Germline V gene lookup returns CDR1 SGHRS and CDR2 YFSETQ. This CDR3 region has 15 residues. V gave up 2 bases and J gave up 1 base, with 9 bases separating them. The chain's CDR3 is CASSFNTENTGELFF. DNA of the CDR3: TGCGCCAGCAGCTTTAACACGGAGAACACCGGGGAGCTGTTTTTT.

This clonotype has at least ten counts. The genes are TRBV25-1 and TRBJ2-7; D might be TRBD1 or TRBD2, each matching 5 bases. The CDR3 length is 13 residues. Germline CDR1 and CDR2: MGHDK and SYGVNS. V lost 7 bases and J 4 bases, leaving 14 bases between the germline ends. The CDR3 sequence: CASIRDGTYEQYF. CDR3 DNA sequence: TGTGCCAGCATCAGGGACGGAACTTACGAGCAGTACTTC.

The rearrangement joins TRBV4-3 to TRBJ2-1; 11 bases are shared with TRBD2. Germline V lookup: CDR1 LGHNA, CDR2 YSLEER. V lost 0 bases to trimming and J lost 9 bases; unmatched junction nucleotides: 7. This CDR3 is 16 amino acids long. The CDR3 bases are TGCGCCAGCAGCCAAGATCTGGGTCTAGCGGGAGGTGAGCAGTTCTTC. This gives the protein CASSQDLGLAGGEQFF.

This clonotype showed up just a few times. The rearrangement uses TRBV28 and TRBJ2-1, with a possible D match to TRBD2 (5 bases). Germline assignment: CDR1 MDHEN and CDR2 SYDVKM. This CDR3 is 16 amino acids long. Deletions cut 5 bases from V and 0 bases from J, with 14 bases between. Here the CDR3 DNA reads TGTGCCAGCAGTCCCGGGGATCCGAGCTCCTACAATGAGCAGTTCTTC. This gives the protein CASSPGDPSSYNEQFF.

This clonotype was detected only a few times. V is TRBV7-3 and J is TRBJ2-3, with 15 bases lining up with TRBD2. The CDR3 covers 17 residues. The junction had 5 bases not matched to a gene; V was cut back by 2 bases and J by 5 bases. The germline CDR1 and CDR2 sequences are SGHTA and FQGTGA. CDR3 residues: CASSLFGLAGGVDTQYF. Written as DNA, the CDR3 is TGTGCCAGCAGCTTATTTGGACTAGCGGGAGGGGTAGATACGCAGTATTTT.

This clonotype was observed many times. DNA of the CDR3: TGTGCCACCAGTGTCGGGACAGGGTCCTACGAGCAGTACTTC. Protein sequence: CATSVGTGSYEQYF. The V call is TRBV24-1, the J call TRBJ2-7, with TRBD1 identical over 9 bases. The germline V gene encodes CDR1 KGHDR and CDR2 SFDVKD. V lost 5 bases to trimming and J lost 1 base; unmatched junction nucleotides: 2. The CDR3 length is 14 residues.

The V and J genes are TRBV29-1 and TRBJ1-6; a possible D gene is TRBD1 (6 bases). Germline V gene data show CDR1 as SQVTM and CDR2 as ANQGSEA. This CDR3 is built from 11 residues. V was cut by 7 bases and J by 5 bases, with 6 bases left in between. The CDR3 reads CSAGDNSPLHF. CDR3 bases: TGCAGCGCAGGGGATAATTCACCCCTCCACTTT.

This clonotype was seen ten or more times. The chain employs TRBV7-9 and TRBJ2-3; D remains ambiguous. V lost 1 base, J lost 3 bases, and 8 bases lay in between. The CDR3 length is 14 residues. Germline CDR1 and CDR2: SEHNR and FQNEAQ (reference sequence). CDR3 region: CASSLERDTDTQYF. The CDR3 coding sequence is TGTGCCAGCAGCTTAGAAAGGGATACAGATACGCAGTATTTT.

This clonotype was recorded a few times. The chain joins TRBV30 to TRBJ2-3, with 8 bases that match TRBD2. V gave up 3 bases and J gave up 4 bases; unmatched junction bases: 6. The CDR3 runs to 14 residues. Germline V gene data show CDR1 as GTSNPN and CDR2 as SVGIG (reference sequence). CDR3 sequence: CAWRISGASDTQYF. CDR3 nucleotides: TGTGCCTGGAGGATTAGCGGGGCCTCAGATACGCAGTATTTT. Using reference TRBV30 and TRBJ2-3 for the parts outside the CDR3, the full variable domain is SQTIHQWPATLVQPVGSPLSLECTVEGTSNPNLYWYRQAAGRGLQLLFYSVGIGQISSEVPQNLSASRPQDRQFILSSKKLLLSDSGFYLCAWRISGASDTQYFGPGTRLTVL.

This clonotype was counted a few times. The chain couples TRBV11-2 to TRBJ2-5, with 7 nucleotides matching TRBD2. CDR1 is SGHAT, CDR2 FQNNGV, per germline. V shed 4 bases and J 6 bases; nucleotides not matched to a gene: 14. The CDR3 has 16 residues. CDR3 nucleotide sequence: TGTGCCAGCAGCTCTATAGGGAGGGAGGGCAGACAGACCCAGTACTTC. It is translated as CASSSIGREGRQTQYF.

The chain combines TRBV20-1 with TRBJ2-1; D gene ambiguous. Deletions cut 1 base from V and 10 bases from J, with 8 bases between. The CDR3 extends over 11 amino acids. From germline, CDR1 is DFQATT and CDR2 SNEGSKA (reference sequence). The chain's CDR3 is CSARAYGEQFF. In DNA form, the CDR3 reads TGCAGTGCTAGAGCCTACGGGGAGCAGTTCTTC.

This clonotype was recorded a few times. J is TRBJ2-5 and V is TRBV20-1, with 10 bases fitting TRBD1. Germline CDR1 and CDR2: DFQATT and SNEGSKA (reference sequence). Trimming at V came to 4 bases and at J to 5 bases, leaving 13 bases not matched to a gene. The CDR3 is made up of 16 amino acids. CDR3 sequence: CSANRGSGQGWETQYF. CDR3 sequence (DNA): TGCAGTGCTAATAGAGGGTCGGGACAGGGGTGGGAGACCCAGTACTTC.

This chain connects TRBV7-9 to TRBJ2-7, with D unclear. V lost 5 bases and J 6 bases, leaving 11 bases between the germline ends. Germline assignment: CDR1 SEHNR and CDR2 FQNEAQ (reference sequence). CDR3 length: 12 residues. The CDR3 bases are TGTGCCAGCAGCACGGACCGGCTCGAGCAGTACTTC. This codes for CASSTDRLEQYF.

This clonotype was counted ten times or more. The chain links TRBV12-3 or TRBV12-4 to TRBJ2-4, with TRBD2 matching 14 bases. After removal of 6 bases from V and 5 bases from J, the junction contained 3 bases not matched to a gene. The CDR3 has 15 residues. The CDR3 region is CASRRTSGGQNIQYF. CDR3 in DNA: TGTGCCAGCAGGCGGACTAGCGGGGGGCAAAACATTCAGTACTTC.

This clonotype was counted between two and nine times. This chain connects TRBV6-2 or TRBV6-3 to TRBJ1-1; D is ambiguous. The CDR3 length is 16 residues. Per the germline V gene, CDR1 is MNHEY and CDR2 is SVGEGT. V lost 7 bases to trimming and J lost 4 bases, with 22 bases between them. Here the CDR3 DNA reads TGTGCCAGCACCCTAGGTGAAAGGCCCTGGGGCACTGAAGCTTTCTTT. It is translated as CASTLGERPWGTEAFF.